The present entry profiles one TCR beta chain with its context. The source of the sample is a study of PD-1 blockade in mismatch repair-deficient tumors. Trimming took off 1 base at V and 6 bases at J, with 13 bases between the two ends. The germline gives CDR1 LNHNV, CDR2 YYDKDF (reference sequence). The CDR3 has 15 residues. This table comes from immunoSEQ multiplex PCR, and its TCRdb copy is limited to in-frame clones, with some not included. Of tens of thousands of clones listed, 70% to 80% are singletons. The rearrangement uses TRBV15 and TRBJ1-5, with D tentatively TRBD1 (6 bases). Sequences were derived from peripheral blood, sampled 2 weeks after starting pembrolizumab. The receptor's source is an adult with mismatch repair-deficient cancer. CDR3 nucleotide sequence: TGTGCCACCAGCAGAGGTTCAGGGGCGGGTCAGCCCCAGCATTTT. Its protein is CATSRGSGAGQPQHF.